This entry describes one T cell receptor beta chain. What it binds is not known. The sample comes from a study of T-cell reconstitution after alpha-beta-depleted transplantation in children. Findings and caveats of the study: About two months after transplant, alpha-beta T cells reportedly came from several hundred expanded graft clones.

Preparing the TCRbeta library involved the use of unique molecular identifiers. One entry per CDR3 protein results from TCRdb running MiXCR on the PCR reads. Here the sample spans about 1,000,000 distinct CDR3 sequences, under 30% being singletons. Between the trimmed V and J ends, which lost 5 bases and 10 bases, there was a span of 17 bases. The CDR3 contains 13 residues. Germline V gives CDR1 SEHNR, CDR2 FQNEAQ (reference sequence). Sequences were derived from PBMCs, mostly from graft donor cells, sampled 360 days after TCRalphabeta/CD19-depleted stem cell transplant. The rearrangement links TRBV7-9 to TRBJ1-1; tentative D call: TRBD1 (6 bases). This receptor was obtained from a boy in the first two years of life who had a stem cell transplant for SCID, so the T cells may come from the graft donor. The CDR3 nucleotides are TGTGCCAGCAGCCTCGGACAGTTCGTAGGAGCTTTCTTT. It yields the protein CASSLGQFVGAFF. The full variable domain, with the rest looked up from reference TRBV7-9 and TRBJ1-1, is DTGVSQNPRHKITKRGQNVTFRCDPISEHNRLYWYRQTLGQGPEFLTYFQNEAQLEKSRLLSDRFSAERPKGSFSTLEIQRTEQGDSAMYLCASSLGQFVGAFFGQGTRLTVV.